This T cell receptor (beta chain) was captured in a study of identical twins. There are 13 residues in the CDR3. Germline CDR1 and CDR2: ENHRY and SYGVKD. The J segment lost 8 bases and the V segment lost 11 bases, leaving 12 bases of the junction unmatched. Regarding this clonotype: Antigen specificity is unknown.

TCRdb reanalysed the 5' RACE reads using MiXCR and keeps one entry per CDR3 protein. The sample consists of some 1,700,000 distinct CDR3 sequences, about 31% of them appearing once. Findings and limits, study-wide: Conclusions came from cross-sectional statistical analysis, not from following the same donors. Out-of-frame alpha sequences that twins shared showed excess low generation probability.

The sequence came from a newborn girl in good health. The sequenced material came from cord blood. The V call is TRBV10-3, the J call TRBJ2-1, with 7 bases that match TRBD2. CDR3 sequence: CAAATSPQDEQFF. CDR3 DNA sequence: TGTGCCGCCGCGACTAGCCCCCAGGATGAGCAGTTCTTC.